These 11 T cell receptor beta chains share one sample of origin, sequenced in a study of cytomegalovirus exposure and HLA in healthy donors. The PCR ran on 60 Vbeta and 13 Jbeta primers. The method was immunoSEQ multiplex PCR; TCRdb's version includes in-frame clones alone and lacks a portion of them. This table holds about 130,000 clones, around 72% found once. What was sequenced was PBMCs. The receptors here all came from a man aged 25 to 40 in good health and CMV-seronegative.

This clone turned up a few times. The chain employs TRBV6-5 and TRBJ1-2, with 9 bases identical to TRBD1. Losses at the gene ends were 6 bases for V and 9 bases for J; bases not matched to a gene: 8. The CDR3 is made up of 13 amino acids. Looked up from germline, CDR1 is MNHEY and CDR2 is SVGAGI. CDR3 residues: CASSSRQGGSYTF. The CDR3 DNA reads TGTGCCAGCAGCAGTAGACAGGGGGGAAGCTACACCTTC.

The gene calls are TRBV4-2 and TRBJ2-1; 10 bases align to TRBD2. V lost 0 bases, J lost 6 bases, and 8 bases stayed unmatched. Germline CDR1 LGHNA, CDR2 YNFKEQ. The CDR3 totals 17 residues. The DNA for the CDR3 is TGTGCCAGCAGCCAAGATGGACCGGGACTAGCGCGCAATGAGCAGTTCTTC. Residues: CASSQDGPGLARNEQFF.

The chain couples TRBV6-4 to TRBJ2-1; D might be TRBD1 (7 bases). This CDR3 contains 14 residues. Trimming shortened V by 4 bases and J by 4 bases, and 11 bases separated the two germline ends. CDR1 MRHNA and CDR2 SNTAGT come from the germline V gene. The CDR3: CASSAGGHYNEQFF. The CDR3, as DNA: TGTGCCAGCAGTGCAGGGGGGCATTACAATGAGCAGTTCTTC.

This clone was picked up a small number of times. V and J are TRBV7-2 and TRBJ2-5; tentatively, D is TRBD2 (6 bases). V shed 3 bases and J shed 5 bases, with 16 bases lying between them. The CDR3 loop spans 15 amino acids. In germline, CDR1 is SGHTA, CDR2 FQGNSA. This CDR3 reads CASSFGSSVGETQYF. As DNA, the CDR3 is TGTGCCAGCAGCTTCGGGAGTAGTGTAGGCGAGACCCAGTACTTC. Full variable domain (missing parts from reference TRBV7-2 and TRBJ2-5): GAGVSQSPSNKVTEKGKDVELRCDPISGHTALYWYRQSLGQGLEFLIYFQGNSAPDKSGLPSDRFSAERTGGSVSTLTIQRTQQEDSAVYLCASSFGSSVGETQYFGPGTRLLVL.

The chain employs TRBV27 and TRBJ1-5; no definite D call. Germline loops: CDR1 MNHEY, CDR2 SMNVEV (reference sequence). The V gene lost 4 bases and the J gene lost 0 bases, with 7 bases spanning the gap. The CDR3 has 14 amino acids. CDR3 amino acids: CASSSLYSNQPQHF. DNA for the CDR3: TGTGCCAGCAGTTCGTTGTATAGCAATCAGCCCCAGCATTTT.

The genes are TRBV29-1 and TRBJ2-1, with D maybe TRBD1 (5 bases). CDR3 size: 14 residues. Trimming removed 4 bases from V and 0 bases from J, with 10 bases in between. Germline V gene sequence: CDR1 SQVTM, CDR2 ANQGSEA. DNA of the CDR3: TGCAGCGTTGTTTACCAGGGCTCCTACAATGAGCAGTTCTTC. This encodes CSVVYQGSYNEQFF.

V and J are TRBV5-5 and TRBJ2-3; 8 positions agree with TRBD2. Per the germline V gene, CDR1 is SGHKS and CDR2 is YYEKEE (reference sequence). The V gene end was trimmed by 6 bases and the J gene end by 6 bases; junction bases not matched to a gene: 12. The CDR3 sequence is 15 residues long. CDR3 residues: CASTSTGGGPDTQYF. The CDR3, as DNA: TGTGCCAGCACCAGCACCGGCGGGGGGCCGGATACGCAGTATTTT.

The genes are TRBV9 and TRBJ2-3, with a weak D call TRBD2 (6 bases). The CDR3 covers 15 residues. The germline V and J ends were trimmed by 9 bases and 4 bases, with 21 bases remaining between them. Per germline, CDR1 SGDLS and CDR2 YYNGEE. The CDR3 region has the DNA TGTGCCACCGGACCCGGGGGTAGTCTGGCAGATACGCAGTATTTT. Protein product: CATGPGGSLADTQYF.

In this sample, this clone turned up a few times. The gene calls are TRBV4-2 and TRBJ2-2; 14 nucleotides agree with TRBD2. The CDR3 totals 19 residues. Trimming took 0 bases from V and 5 from J; bases not matched to a gene: 8. Germline values: CDR1 LGHNA, CDR2 YNFKEQ. The CDR3 protein is CASSQEGLAGASWTGELFF. As DNA, the CDR3 is TGTGCCAGCAGCCAAGAGGGACTAGCGGGGGCCTCTTGGACCGGGGAGCTGTTTTTT.

The chain employs TRBV5-1 and TRBJ1-2, with 9 bases matching TRBD1. The germline gives CDR1 SGHRS, CDR2 YFSETQ. CDR3 length: 14 amino acids. Trimming cost V 4 bases and J 5 bases; bases outside gene matches: 6. The CDR3 spells CASSLDRGEYGYTF. The CDR3 coding sequence is TGCGCCAGCAGCCTGGACAGGGGTGAATATGGCTACACCTTC.

V and J are TRBV5-6 and TRBJ2-5; no reliable D call. The CDR3 totals 12 residues. V was clipped by 0 bases and J by 5 bases, with 5 bases between them. Germline V gene data show CDR1 as SGHDT and CDR2 as YYEEEE. The CDR3 spells CASSLDRETQYF. For the CDR3, the DNA is TGTGCCAGCAGCTTGGATCGGGAGACCCAGTACTTC. Full variable domain (outside the CDR3, taken from reference TRBV5-6 and TRBJ2-5): DAGVTQSPTHLIKTRGQQVTLRCSPKSGHDTVSWYQQALGQGPQFIFQYYEEEERQRGNFPDRFSGHQFPNYSSELNVNALLLGDSALYLCASSLDRETQYFGPGTRLLVL.